One sample yielded the 22 T cell receptor beta chains listed below, sequenced in a study of neurological immune-mediated disorders. MiXCR, applied by TCRdb to the 5' RACE reads, yields one record per CDR3 protein. Among about 35,000 distinct CDR3 sequences listed, 3.5% to 4% were seen once. Sample: PBMCs. The receptors here all came from a man aged 25 to 40 with multiple sclerosis.

Details on this clonotype: The germline gene is not matched at one end of the junction; a read error may be the cause. This chain joins TRBV3-1 and TRBJ2-7, with D perhaps TRBD2 (5 bases). The CDR3 covers 12 residues. Germline CDR1 reads LGHDT; CDR2 reads YNNKEL (reference sequence). This CDR3 reads CANSQGGYEQYF. In nucleotides, the CDR3 is TGTGCCAACAGCCAAGGAGGTTACGAGCAGTACTTC.

This clonotype was seen ten or more times. This sequence joins TRBV10-3 and TRBJ1-5, with no clear D. The CDR3 contains 14 residues. With 5 bases removed from V and 3 bases from J, the gap between germline ends came to 11 bases. Germline assignment: CDR1 ENHRY and CDR2 SYGVKD. CDR3 nucleotides: TGTGCCATCAGTCCCGACGGACTCAATCAGCCCCAGCATTTT. Residues: CAISPDGLNQPQHF.

This clonotype was seen repeatedly, ten times or more. The V and J genes are TRBV11-2 and TRBJ2-7, with D perhaps matching TRBD1 (6 bases). CDR3 length equals 16 residues. V lost 0 bases and J lost 3, with 15 bases in between. Germline CDR1 reads SGHAT; CDR2 reads FQNNGV. The CDR3 sequence: CASSLDGGVGFYEQYF. For the CDR3, the DNA is TGTGCCAGCAGCTTAGATGGGGGCGTTGGGTTCTACGAGCAGTACTTC.

The sample holds many counts of this clonotype. This chain connects TRBV20-1 to TRBJ2-3; a weak D match, TRBD2 (6 bases). The germline V and J ends were trimmed by 1 base and 8 bases, with 13 bases remaining between them. Germline-derived CDR1 and CDR2 are DFQATT and SNEGSKA (reference sequence). There are 13 residues in the CDR3. The CDR3 bases are TGCAGTGCTAGAGGCCGGGTTAGCGGTACGCAGTATTTT. This encodes CSARGRVSGTQYF.

This clonotype came up many times. V and J are TRBV4-1 and TRBJ1-2, with D possibly TRBD1 on 6 matching bases. Germline V gives CDR1 MGHRA, CDR2 YSYEKL. The CDR3 is made up of 16 amino acids. V shed 0 bases and J shed 5 bases, with 16 bases lying between them. The CDR3 is CASSQEPSGTRYGYTF. DNA for the CDR3: TGCGCCAGCAGCCAAGAACCTTCCGGGACACGATATGGCTACACCTTC.

Ten or more counts support this clonotype. The chain has TRBV9 and TRBJ2-7; 7 nucleotides agree with TRBD1. In germline, CDR1 is SGDLS, CDR2 YYNGEE. V was pared by 4 bases and J by 6 bases, with 7 bases of the junction left unmatched. The CDR3 contains 13 residues. The CDR3 reads CASSPQTGREQYF. CDR3 nucleotides: TGTGCCAGCAGCCCTCAGACAGGGCGCGAGCAGTACTTC.

Many counts were recorded for this clonotype. The V call is TRBV25-1, the J call TRBJ1-1; D may be TRBD1 (5 bases). This CDR3 is 12 amino acids long. With 6 bases removed from V and 5 bases from J, the gap between germline ends came to 10 bases. The V gene's germline CDR1 is MGHDK and CDR2 SYGVNS. CDR3 loop: CASRGVGTEAFF. CDR3 sequence (DNA): TGTGCCAGCAGAGGGGTGGGAACTGAAGCTTTCTTT.

This clonotype was counted ten times or more. V and J are TRBV12-3 or TRBV12-4 and TRBJ1-3, with a tentative D call TRBD1 (6 bases). Trimming took 5 bases from V and 4 from J, leaving 12 bases between them. There are 14 residues in the CDR3. This chain's CDR3 is CASSPRTGGNTIYF. CDR3 DNA sequence: TGTGCCAGCAGTCCCCGTACAGGGGGAAACACCATATATTTT.

This clonotype was counted many times. The V and J genes are TRBV9 and TRBJ2-1; 7 bases agree with TRBD2. The CDR3 runs 11 residues. Per germline, CDR1 SGDLS and CDR2 YYNGEE. Trimming at V came to 3 bases and at J to 9 bases, leaving 0 bases not matched to a gene. Written as DNA, the CDR3 is TGTGCCAGCAGCGGGGGGGGTGAGCAGTTCTTC. Translated, it gives CASSGGGEQFF. Looking up the rest from reference TRBV9 and TRBJ2-1 gives the full variable domain: DSGVTQTPKHLITATGQRVTLRCSPRSGDLSVYWYQQSLDQGLQFLIQYYNGEERAKGNILERFSAQQFPDLHSELNLSSLELGDSALYFCASSGGGEQFFGPGTRLTVL.

This clonotype was counted at least ten times. This rearrangement joins TRBV20-1 to TRBJ1-2; a possible D gene is TRBD1 (5 bases). The CDR3 totals 15 residues. Trimming left V 1 base short and J 3 bases short, with 15 bases between. Germline CDR1 DFQATT, CDR2 SNEGSKA (reference sequence). The CDR3 protein is CSARGTGQRDYGYTF. In DNA, the CDR3 is TGCAGTGCTAGAGGGACGGGGCAGAGGGACTATGGCTACACCTTC.

This clonotype was detected only a few times. The genes are TRBV7-2 and TRBJ1-2, with D unclear. The germline V gene has CDR1 SGHTA and CDR2 FQGNSA. This CDR3 is built from 16 residues. V shed 0 bases and J shed 1 base, with 12 bases lying between them. CDR3 residues: CASSLAPGWGNYGYTF. The CDR3 coding sequence is TGTGCCAGCAGCTTAGCGCCCGGGTGGGGTAACTATGGCTACACCTTC.

This sequence joins TRBV20-1 and TRBJ2-7; D remains ambiguous. This CDR3 has 12 amino acids. The V end was cut by 5 bases, the J end by 3 bases, with 11 bases between. Germline loops: CDR1 DFQATT, CDR2 SNEGSKA (reference sequence). For the CDR3, the DNA is TGCAGTGCTCATGACACTCTCTACGAGCAGTACTTC. This sequence encodes CSAHDTLYEQYF.

This clonotype was observed many times. The V gene is TRBV29-1, the J gene TRBJ2-4, with 8 bases aligning to TRBD1. CDR1 is SQVTM and CDR2 is ANQGSEA in the germline V gene. The CDR3 spans 11 residues. J lost 11 bases, V lost 6 bases, and 6 bases had no gene match. CDR3 bases: TGCAGCGTCTTGACAGGGGTGCTTCAGTACTTC. Translation gives CSVLTGVLQYF.

This chain joins TRBV18 and TRBJ1-3; D ambiguous. V was trimmed by 0 bases and J by 0 bases, leaving 6 bases between them. Germline-derived CDR1 and CDR2 are KGHSH and LQKENI. CDR3 length equals 15 residues. CDR3 loop: CASSPPKGSGNTIYF. CDR3 in DNA: TGTGCCAGCTCACCACCGAAAGGCTCTGGAAACACCATATATTTT.

Only a few counts were recorded for this clonotype. One end of the junction is discordant with germline, which a read error may explain. This chain links TRBV6-1 with TRBJ2-5, with 7 bases that match TRBD2. Germline-derived CDR1 and CDR2 are MNHNS and SASEGT. The CDR3 runs to 14 residues. The chain's CDR3 is CVSSEVGGLETQYF. The CDR3 nucleotides are TGTGTCAGCAGTGAAGTGGGGGGGTTGGAGACCCAGTACTTC.

This clonotype showed up just a few times. The rearrangement uses TRBV6-5 and TRBJ1-1, with a weak D call TRBD1 (5 bases). Germline CDR1 MNHEY, CDR2 SVGAGI. The CDR3 contains 17 residues. V lost 6 bases to trimming and J lost 5 bases, with 25 bases between them. The CDR3 nucleotides are TGTGCCAGCAGACGCCCCGGGCAGGGCGGCCCGGGAACTGAAGCTTTCTTT. Its translation is CASRRPGQGGPGTEAFF.

This clonotype was counted ten times or more. CDR3 protein: CSARGPINQPQHF. The CDR3 bases are TGCAGTGCTAGAGGACCGATCAATCAGCCCCAGCATTTT. This rearrangement joins TRBV20-1 to TRBJ1-5, with D unresolved. V lost 1 base to trimming and J lost 3 bases, with 7 bases between them. Germline CDR1 and CDR2: DFQATT and SNEGSKA (reference sequence). The CDR3 contains 13 residues.

This clonotype was seen ten or more times. The genes are TRBV7-2 and TRBJ2-1, with TRBD2 matching over 11 bases. The CDR3 is 14 amino acids. V dropped 5 bases and J dropped 9; count of bases not matched to a gene: 6. CDR1 and CDR2 from the germline V gene are SGHTA and FQGNSA. CDR3 amino acids: CASSSSGGAGEQFF. The CDR3 coding sequence is TGTGCCAGCAGCAGTAGCGGGGGGGCGGGTGAGCAGTTCTTC.

This clonotype has just a few counts. The CDR3 nucleotides read TGTGCCAGCAGTTTACCTAAAGACCAAGAGACCCAGTACTTC. This translates into CASSLPKDQETQYF. The rearrangement uses TRBV27 and TRBJ2-5; D remains ambiguous. CDR3 length: 14 residues. In germline, CDR1 is MNHEY, CDR2 SMNVEV (reference sequence). The V gene lost 2 bases and the J gene lost 0 bases, with 7 bases spanning the gap.

This clonotype was counted many times. The rearrangement links TRBV7-3 to TRBJ2-1; D possibly corresponds to TRBD1 (5 bases). V was shortened by 3 bases and J by 8 bases, with 11 bases between the two germline ends. The CDR3 runs to 13 residues. Germline V gene sequence: CDR1 SGHTA, CDR2 FQGTGA. The CDR3 sequence is CASSFYIGDEQFF. The CDR3 coding sequence is TGTGCCAGCAGCTTCTATATAGGGGATGAGCAGTTCTTC.

The table lists this clonotype with many counts. In DNA, the CDR3 is TGCAGTGCCAACCTAGGACAGGGATCTTTTGGCTACACCTTC. Translating it yields CSANLGQGSFGYTF. This chain uses TRBV20-1 with TRBJ1-2, with 8 bases lining up with TRBD1. V dropped 6 bases and J dropped 7; count of bases not matched to a gene: 13. The CDR3 is made up of 14 amino acids. Germline V CDR1 and CDR2: DFQATT, SNEGSKA (reference sequence).

The table lists this clonotype with many counts. The rearrangement links TRBV12-3 or TRBV12-4 to TRBJ1-4; D ambiguous. The V end was cut by 6 bases, the J end by 5 bases, with 4 bases between. The CDR3 is 11 amino acids. The CDR3 DNA sequence: TGTGCCAGCAGCCGCAATGAAAAACTGTTTTTT. This codes for CASSRNEKLFF.